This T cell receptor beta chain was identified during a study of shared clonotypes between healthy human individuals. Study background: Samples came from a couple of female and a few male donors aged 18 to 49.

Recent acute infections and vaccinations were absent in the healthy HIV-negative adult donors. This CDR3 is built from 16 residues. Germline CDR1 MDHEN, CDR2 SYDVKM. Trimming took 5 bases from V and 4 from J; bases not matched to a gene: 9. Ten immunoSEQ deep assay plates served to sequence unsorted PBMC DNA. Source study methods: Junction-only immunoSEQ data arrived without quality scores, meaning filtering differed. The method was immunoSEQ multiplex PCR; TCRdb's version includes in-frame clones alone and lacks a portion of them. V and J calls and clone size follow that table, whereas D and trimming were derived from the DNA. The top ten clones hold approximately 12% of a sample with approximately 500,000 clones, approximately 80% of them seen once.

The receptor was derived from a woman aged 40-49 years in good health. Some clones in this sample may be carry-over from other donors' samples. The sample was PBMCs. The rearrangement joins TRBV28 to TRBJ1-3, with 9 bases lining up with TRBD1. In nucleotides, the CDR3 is TGTGCCAGCAGTAAGATAGACAGGGGGGTCGGAAACACCATATATTTT. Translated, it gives CASSKIDRGVGNTIYF.